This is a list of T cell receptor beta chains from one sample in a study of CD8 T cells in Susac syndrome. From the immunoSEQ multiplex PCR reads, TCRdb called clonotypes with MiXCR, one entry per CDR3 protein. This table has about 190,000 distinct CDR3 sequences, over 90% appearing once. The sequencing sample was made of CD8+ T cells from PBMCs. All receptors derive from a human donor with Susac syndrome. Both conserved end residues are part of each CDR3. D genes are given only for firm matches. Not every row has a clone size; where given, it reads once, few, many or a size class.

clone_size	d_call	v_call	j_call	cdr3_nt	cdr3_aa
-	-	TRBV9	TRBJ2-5	TGTGCCAGCAGCGCTGGGGGGGAGACCCAGTACTTC	CASSAGGETQYF
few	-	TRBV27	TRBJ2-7	TGTGCCAGCAGTTTATCTGGGGTCGAGCAGTACTTC	CASSLSGVEQYF
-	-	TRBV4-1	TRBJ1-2	TGCGCCAGCAGCCAAGATAGGGGCCTTTACTATGGCTACACCTTC	CASSQDRGLYYGYTF
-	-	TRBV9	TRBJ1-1	TGTGCCAGCAGCCGAGGTGGCAGGAACACTGAAGCTTTCTTT	CASSRGGRNTEAFF
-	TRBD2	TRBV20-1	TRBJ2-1	TGCAGTGCTAGAGGTCCCCTAGCGGGCTCCTACAATGAGCAGTTCTTC	CSARGPLAGSYNEQFF
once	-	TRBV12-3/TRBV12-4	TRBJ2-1	TGTGCCAGCAGCTTCCCTCTCCATGAGCAGTTCTTC	CASSFPLHEQFF
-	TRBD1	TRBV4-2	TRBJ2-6	TGTGCCAGCAGCCAAGCGACAGGGACTGGGGCCAACGTCCTGACTTTC	CASSQATGTGANVLTF
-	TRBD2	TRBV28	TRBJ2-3	TGTGCCAGCAGTGCCCTAGCGGGGGGAGATACGCAGTATTTT	CASSALAGGDTQYF
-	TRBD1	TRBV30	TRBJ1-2	TGTGCCTGGAGTGTACAGGGGCAGCACTATGGCTACACCTTC	CAWSVQGQHYGYTF
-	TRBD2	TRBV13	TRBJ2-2	TGTGCCAGCAGCCCAGATTGGACTAGCGGGGGGAACACCGGGGAGCTGTTTTTT	CASSPDWTSGGNTGELFF
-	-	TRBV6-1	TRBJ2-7	TGTGCCAGCAGAGAACGGGACGCCTACGAGCAGTACTTC	CASRERDAYEQYF
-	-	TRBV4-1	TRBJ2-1	TGCGCCAGCAGCCGTGGACTGCTCAATGAGCAGTTCTTC	CASSRGLLNEQFF
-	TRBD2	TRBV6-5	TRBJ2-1	TGTGCCAGCAGTTCTCCCAAAGCGGGAGGGTCCTACAATGAGCAGTTCTTC	CASSSPKAGGSYNEQFF
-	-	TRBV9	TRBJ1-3	TGTGCCAGCAGCGTAGACGAAGGATCTGGAAACACCATATATTTT	CASSVDEGSGNTIYF
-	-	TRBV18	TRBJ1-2	TGTGCCAGCTCAGGGAAACAGGAGACGTATGGCTACACCTTC	CASSGKQETYGYTF
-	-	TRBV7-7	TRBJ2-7	TGTGCTAGCAGCCTGAGTGGGGCCGGGGAGCAGTACTTC	CASSLSGAGEQYF
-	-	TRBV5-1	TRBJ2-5	TGCGCCAGCAGCTCCCGACGCGACAGGCATAGAGGCGAGTTCGAGACCCAGTACTTC	CASSSRRDRHRGEFETQYF
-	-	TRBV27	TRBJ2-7	TGTGCCAGCAGTTTGGCTAGCGAGAGCTACGAGCAGTACTTC	CASSLASESYEQYF
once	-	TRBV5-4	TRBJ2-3	TGTGCCAGCAGCTTCCGGGGTCCTAGCACAGATACGCAGTATTTT	CASSFRGPSTDTQYF
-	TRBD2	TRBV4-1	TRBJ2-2	TGCGCCAGCAGCGGGACTAGCGGGAGGGTCGGGGAGCTGTTTTTT	CASSGTSGRVGELFF
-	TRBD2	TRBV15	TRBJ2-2	TGTGCCACCAGCAGAGATAAAGCGGGGGGGCGGATCGGGGAGCTGTTTTTT	CATSRDKAGGRIGELFF
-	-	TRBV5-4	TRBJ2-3	TGTGCCAGCAGCCCAGGAGACACTAGCACAGATACGCAGTATTTT	CASSPGDTSTDTQYF
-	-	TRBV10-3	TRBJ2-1	TGTGCCATCAGTGACAGGGGTTCCTACAATGAGCAGTTCTTC	CAISDRGSYNEQFF
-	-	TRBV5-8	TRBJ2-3	TGTGCCAGCACCCGCAATACGCAGTATTTT	CASTRNTQYF
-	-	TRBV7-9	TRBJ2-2	TGTGCCAGCAGCTCCGCCGGGACTGTACACACCGGGGAGCTGTTTTTT	CASSSAGTVHTGELFF
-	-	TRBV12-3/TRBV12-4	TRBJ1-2	TGTGCCATGGGCTCAAGTAACTATGGCTACACCTTC	CAMGSSNYGYTF
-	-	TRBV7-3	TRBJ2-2	TGTGCCAGCAGCTTAGGGCCGGGAAACACCGGGGAGCTGTTTTTT	CASSLGPGNTGELFF
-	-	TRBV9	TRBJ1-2	TGTGCCAGCAGCAAACGGGACTATGGCTACACCTTC	CASSKRDYGYTF
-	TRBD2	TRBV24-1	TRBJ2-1	TGTGCCACCAGTGATCCAGCGGGGACTGGTTCGGAGCAGTTCTTC	CATSDPAGTGSEQFF
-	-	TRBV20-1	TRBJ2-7	TGCAGTGCCGGGAACAGCTCCTACGAGCAGTACTTC	CSAGNSSYEQYF
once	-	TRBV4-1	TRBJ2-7	TGCGCCAGCAGCCAAGATGACCGGGGATACACCTACGAGCAGTACTTC	CASSQDDRGYTYEQYF
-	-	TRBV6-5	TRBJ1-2	TGTGCCAGCAGTCACGGGGGGTATGGCTACACCTTC	CASSHGGYGYTF
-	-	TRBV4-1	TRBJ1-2	TGCGCCAGCAGCCAAGAAGGGGGGAATGGCTACACCTTC	CASSQEGGNGYTF
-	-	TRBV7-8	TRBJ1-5	TGTGCCAGCAGCTGGCAGACATCGTCTAGCAATCAGCCCCAGCATTTT	CASSWQTSSSNQPQHF
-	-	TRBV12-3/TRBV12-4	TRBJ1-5	TGTGCCAGCAGTTTGTTCGGGGGTTTGAATAGCAATCAGCCCCAGCATTTT	CASSLFGGLNSNQPQHF